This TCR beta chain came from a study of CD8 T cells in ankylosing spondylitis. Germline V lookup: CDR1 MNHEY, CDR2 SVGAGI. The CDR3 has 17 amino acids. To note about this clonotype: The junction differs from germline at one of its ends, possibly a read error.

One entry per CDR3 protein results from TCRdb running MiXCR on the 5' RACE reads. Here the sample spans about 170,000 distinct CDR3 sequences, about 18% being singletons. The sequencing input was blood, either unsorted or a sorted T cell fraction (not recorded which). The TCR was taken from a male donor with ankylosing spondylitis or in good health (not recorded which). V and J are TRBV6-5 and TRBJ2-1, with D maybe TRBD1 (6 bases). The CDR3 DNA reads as TGTGCCAGCAGTTACGGCTACGCGGCAGGGGATCGGAATGTGCAGTTCTTC. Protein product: CASSYGYAAGDRNVQFF.